This T cell receptor beta chain was identified during a study of shared clonotypes between healthy human individuals. CD45RO-negative, CCR7-positively selected cells formed the naive CD8 fraction, excluding terminally differentiated effector memory CD45RA+ cells. The CDR3 spans 11 residues. Trimming took off 3 bases at V and 7 bases at J, with 7 bases between the two ends. The germline V gene has CDR1 SGDLS and CDR2 YYNGEE. The data were produced by immunoSEQ multiplex PCR, yet TCRdb's version contains in-frame clones alone and is incomplete. Of roughly 2,000,000 clones listed, just over 90% are singletons.

The origin of this receptor is a man aged 18 to 30 in good health. Some clones in this sample may be carry-over from other donors' samples. The chain links TRBV9 to TRBJ1-2; no firm D call. Sequencing was carried out using naive CD8+ T cells from PBMCs. CDR3 sequence (DNA): TGTGCCAGCAGCGACGAGGGTGGCTACACCTTC. This sequence encodes CASSDEGGYTF.